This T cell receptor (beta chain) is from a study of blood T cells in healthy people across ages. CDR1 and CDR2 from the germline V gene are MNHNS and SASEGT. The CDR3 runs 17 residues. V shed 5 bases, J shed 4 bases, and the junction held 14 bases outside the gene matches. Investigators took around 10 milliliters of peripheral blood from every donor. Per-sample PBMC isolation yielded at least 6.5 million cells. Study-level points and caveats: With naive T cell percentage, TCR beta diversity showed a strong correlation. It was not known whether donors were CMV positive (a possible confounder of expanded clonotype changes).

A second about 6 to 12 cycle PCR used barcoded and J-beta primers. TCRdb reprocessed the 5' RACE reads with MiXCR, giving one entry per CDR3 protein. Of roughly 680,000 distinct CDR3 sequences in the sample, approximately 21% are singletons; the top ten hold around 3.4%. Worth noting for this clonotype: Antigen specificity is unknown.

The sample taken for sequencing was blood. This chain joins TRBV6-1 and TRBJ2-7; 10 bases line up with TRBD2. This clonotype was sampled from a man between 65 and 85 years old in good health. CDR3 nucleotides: TGTGCCAGCAGTAGACCAACCGCTAGCGGGAGCAGGTACGAGCAGTACTTC. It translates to CASSRPTASGSRYEQYF.